This TCR beta chain derives from a study of blood T cell repertoires in COVID-19. Study in general: Acute and convalescent COVID-19 samples came from the United States, Italy and Spain. PBMCs, B-cell-depleted T cells, or T cells provided the cDNA or gDNA that made up the material.

Authors' analysis steps: Amplified reference gene primers provided the basis for estimating nucleated cell counts. The assay was immunoSEQ multiplex PCR, and TCRdb's table has in-frame clones only and misses some. That table supplies the V and J calls and clone size; D and trimming were determined from the DNA. The sample records 200,000 to 300,000 clones, approximately 80% being singletons. The CDR3 spans 12 residues. Trimming removed 5 bases from V and 4 bases from J, with 6 bases in between. Per the germline V gene, CDR1 is MDHEN and CDR2 is SYDVKM. This receptor was obtained from a man aged 40-50 years with acute or convalescent COVID-19. The gene calls are TRBV28 and TRBJ1-5; D is unclear. Sequencing input: peripheral blood. CDR3 region: CASSLINQPQHF. CDR3 nucleotide sequence: TGTGCCAGCAGTCTAATAAATCAGCCCCAGCATTTT.